This T cell receptor beta chain was sequenced during a study of cytomegalovirus exposure and HLA in healthy donors. Amplification used 60 Vbeta primers and 13 Jbeta primers. Profiled with immunoSEQ multiplex PCR; TCRdb holds only in-frame clones, not every one. The table lists 150,000 to 200,000 clones, roughly 86% of them singletons, with about 1.7% in the top ten. CDR3 length: 13 residues. From germline, CDR1 is SNHLY and CDR2 FYNNEI. This sequence joins TRBV2 and TRBJ2-6; 8 bases agree with TRBD2. Material: PBMCs. This TCR was sampled from a young woman in good health and CMV-seronegative. CDR3 sequence (DNA): TGTGCAAAGCGGGAGTCTGGGGCCAACGTCCTGACTTTC. This gives the protein CAKRESGANVLTF.